Listed below are T cell receptor beta chains from one sample, sequenced in a study of Ad26.COV2.S vaccination and SARS-CoV-2 variants. Produced via immunoSEQ multiplex PCR; TCRdb's table is partial and in-frame only. In the table there are hundreds of thousands of clones, 83% of which are singletons. Sequenced material: peripheral blood, taken in a trial of Ad26.COV2.S vaccine versus placebo. Receptor source: a person between 18 and 59 years old who received the Ad26.COV2.S COVID-19 vaccine or a placebo. Both conserved end residues are part of each CDR3. Fields, in order: V gene, D gene, clone size, J gene, CDR3 DNA, CDR3 protein. The D gene is left open where the match is weak. Size tells how often a clone was seen (once, few, many) or the class of an expanded clone, and some rows leave it out.

V gene: TRBV5-6; D gene: NA; clone size: NA; J gene: TRBJ2-2; CDR3 DNA: TGTGCCAGATCCCGGCAGGCAGACACCGGGGAGCTGTTTTTT; CDR3 protein: CARSRQADTGELFF
V gene: TRBV7-2; D gene: NA; clone size: once; J gene: TRBJ1-6; CDR3 DNA: TGTGCCGGAACAGGGAGCTCCTATAATTCACCCCTCCACTTT; CDR3 protein: CAGTGSSYNSPLHF
V gene: TRBV3-1/TRBV3-2; D gene: TRBD1; clone size: NA; J gene: TRBJ1-3; CDR3 DNA: TGTGCCAGCAGTCGTGGACAGGGAACTGGAAACACCATATATTTT; CDR3 protein: CASSRGQGTGNTIYF
V gene: TRBV4-1; D gene: NA; clone size: NA; J gene: TRBJ2-2; CDR3 DNA: TGCGCCAGCAGCGGCCGGATTGGCCCCCCGAGCACCGGGGAGCTGTTTTTT; CDR3 protein: CASSGRIGPPSTGELFF
V gene: TRBV5-6; D gene: NA; clone size: NA; J gene: TRBJ1-2; CDR3 DNA: TGTGCCAGCAGCTTCGGGCTTCGGGAGGTCCATGGCTACACCTTC; CDR3 protein: CASSFGLREVHGYTF
V gene: TRBV6-1; D gene: NA; clone size: once; J gene: TRBJ1-2; CDR3 DNA: TGTGCCAGCAGTGAGAGTACAAACTATGGCTACACCTTC; CDR3 protein: CASSESTNYGYTF
V gene: TRBV20-1; D gene: NA; clone size: NA; J gene: TRBJ1-2; CDR3 DNA: TGCAGTGCTAGTTGGGGGTCCTATGGCTACACCTTC; CDR3 protein: CSASWGSYGYTF
V gene: TRBV16; D gene: TRBD2; clone size: NA; J gene: TRBJ2-2; CDR3 DNA: TGTGCCAGCACGACTAGCGCCGGCCTTACCGGGGAGCTGTTTTTT; CDR3 protein: CASTTSAGLTGELFF
V gene: TRBV12-5; D gene: NA; clone size: once; J gene: TRBJ1-5; CDR3 DNA: TGTGCTAGTGCCACGTCAGGGCGTGGGAATCAGCCCCAGCATTTT; CDR3 protein: CASATSGRGNQPQHF
V gene: TRBV18; D gene: TRBD1; clone size: NA; J gene: TRBJ2-4; CDR3 DNA: TGTGCCAGCTCACCCCAGGGGGCGACCGCCAAAAACATTCAGTACTTC; CDR3 protein: CASSPQGATAKNIQYF
V gene: TRBV4-1; D gene: TRBD2; clone size: NA; J gene: TRBJ2-7; CDR3 DNA: TGCGCCAGCAGCCAAGATTGGCGGGAGGGCGCTGAGCAGTACTTC; CDR3 protein: CASSQDWREGAEQYF
V gene: TRBV18; D gene: NA; clone size: NA; J gene: TRBJ2-7; CDR3 DNA: TGTGCCAGCTCCTTATTAAACGAGCAGTACTTC; CDR3 protein: CASSLLNEQYF
V gene: TRBV11-3; D gene: NA; clone size: NA; J gene: TRBJ1-4; CDR3 DNA: TGTGCCAGCAGCTTAGATGGCGGCATACAGAATGAAAAACTGTTTTTT; CDR3 protein: CASSLDGGIQNEKLFF
V gene: TRBV5-1; D gene: TRBD2; clone size: NA; J gene: TRBJ2-1; CDR3 DNA: TGCGCCAGCAGCTTACTAGCGGGGGACTACAATGAGCAGTTCTTC; CDR3 protein: CASSLLAGDYNEQFF
V gene: TRBV2; D gene: TRBD1; clone size: NA; J gene: TRBJ2-1; CDR3 DNA: TGTGCCAGCAGTCTAGACAGGGCCAATGAGCAGTTCTTC; CDR3 protein: CASSLDRANEQFF
V gene: TRBV27; D gene: TRBD1; clone size: NA; J gene: TRBJ1-1; CDR3 DNA: TGTGCCAGCAGGCTACAGGGGGCCCTTATGAACACTGAAGCTTTCTTT; CDR3 protein: CASRLQGALMNTEAFF
V gene: TRBV7-9; D gene: NA; clone size: NA; J gene: TRBJ2-1; CDR3 DNA: TGTGCCAGCAGCTCCCAAGGGCTAGCCAATGAGCAGTTCTTC; CDR3 protein: CASSSQGLANEQFF
V gene: TRBV20-1; D gene: NA; clone size: NA; J gene: TRBJ2-1; CDR3 DNA: TGCAGTGCTAGTATGGGCAGCAACTACAATGAGCAGTTCTTC; CDR3 protein: CSASMGSNYNEQFF
V gene: TRBV6-2/TRBV6-3; D gene: NA; clone size: NA; J gene: TRBJ2-7; CDR3 DNA: TGTGCCAGCAGTTCCCGTGACAAAGCGCAGTACTTC; CDR3 protein: CASSSRDKAQYF
V gene: TRBV30; D gene: NA; clone size: NA; J gene: TRBJ2-7; CDR3 DNA: TGTGCCGCCCAGGGTCCTAGCGATCGCTACGAGCAGTACTTC; CDR3 protein: CAAQGPSDRYEQYF
V gene: TRBV27; D gene: NA; clone size: NA; J gene: TRBJ1-5; CDR3 DNA: TGTGCCAGCAACCCCCGGGGGCTCGGTCAGCCCCAGCATTTT; CDR3 protein: CASNPRGLGQPQHF
V gene: TRBV5-6; D gene: NA; clone size: many; J gene: TRBJ1-1; CDR3 DNA: TGTGCCAGCAGCCAGGCCTACAGCCGTGAAGCTTTCTTT; CDR3 protein: CASSQAYSREAFF
V gene: TRBV29-1; D gene: NA; clone size: NA; J gene: TRBJ1-1; CDR3 DNA: TGCAGCGACGGGACGTTGAAGATGATGAACACTGAAGCTTTCTTT; CDR3 protein: CSDGTLKMMNTEAFF
V gene: TRBV15; D gene: TRBD1; clone size: NA; J gene: TRBJ2-5; CDR3 DNA: TGTGCCACCGGACAGGTTGAGAGAGTCCAGTACTTC; CDR3 protein: CATGQVERVQYF
V gene: TRBV5-4; D gene: NA; clone size: NA; J gene: TRBJ1-1; CDR3 DNA: TGTGCCAGCAGCTTGCAAGGCAGAGAGAACACTGAAGCTTTCTTT; CDR3 protein: CASSLQGRENTEAFF
V gene: TRBV27; D gene: NA; clone size: NA; J gene: TRBJ2-6; CDR3 DNA: TGTGCCAGCAGTTTAATCCCTAGGACAGCGCGGAACGTCCTGACTTTC; CDR3 protein: CASSLIPRTARNVLTF
V gene: TRBV19; D gene: NA; clone size: NA; J gene: TRBJ2-1; CDR3 DNA: TGTGCCAGTCAAGGGGTCGAGTCAAGCTCCTACAATGAGCAGTTCTTC; CDR3 protein: CASQGVESSSYNEQFF
V gene: TRBV19; D gene: NA; clone size: NA; J gene: TRBJ2-7; CDR3 DNA: TGTGCCAGTAGTATCGGTGGCTACGAGCAGTACTTC; CDR3 protein: CASSIGGYEQYF
V gene: TRBV5-1; D gene: TRBD1; clone size: NA; J gene: TRBJ2-2; CDR3 DNA: TGCGCCAGCAGCTTGGGGACAGGGGTCCCCGGGGAGCTGTTTTTT; CDR3 protein: CASSLGTGVPGELFF
V gene: TRBV5-4; D gene: TRBD2; clone size: NA; J gene: TRBJ2-1; CDR3 DNA: TGTGCCAGCAGCTCCCAAATCCAGCGGGGAAGGTACAATGAGCAGTTCTTC; CDR3 protein: CASSSQIQRGRYNEQFF
V gene: TRBV5-4; D gene: TRBD2; clone size: NA; J gene: TRBJ2-1; CDR3 DNA: TGTGCCAGCAGCCTCTGGGAGGGAGGCAATGAGCAGTTCTTC; CDR3 protein: CASSLWEGGNEQFF
V gene: TRBV9; D gene: NA; clone size: once; J gene: TRBJ1-1; CDR3 DNA: TGTGCCAGCAGCGTATCGGGAGGGGATGGATTGAGCACTGAAGCTTTCTTT; CDR3 protein: CASSVSGGDGLSTEAFF
V gene: TRBV6-2/TRBV6-3; D gene: NA; clone size: NA; J gene: TRBJ2-1; CDR3 DNA: TGTGCCAGCAGTTACACGGGAGCCTACAATGAGCAGTTCTTC; CDR3 protein: CASSYTGAYNEQFF
V gene: TRBV7-2; D gene: NA; clone size: NA; J gene: TRBJ2-7; CDR3 DNA: TGTGCCAGCAGCTCTAGAGGGGGTGGCGAGCAGTACTTC; CDR3 protein: CASSSRGGGEQYF
V gene: TRBV30; D gene: NA; clone size: NA; J gene: TRBJ1-1; CDR3 DNA: TGTGCCTGGAGTGTACGAGGTACGATGAACACTGAAGCTTTCTTT; CDR3 protein: CAWSVRGTMNTEAFF
V gene: TRBV7-9; D gene: NA; clone size: NA; J gene: TRBJ1-2; CDR3 DNA: TGTGCCAGCAGCTTGCTTCGGCAGGGCCACGGCTACACCTTC; CDR3 protein: CASSLLRQGHGYTF
V gene: TRBV5-1; D gene: TRBD1; clone size: NA; J gene: TRBJ2-2; CDR3 DNA: TGCGCCAGCAGCTCGGGACAGGCCGGGGAGCTGTTTTTT; CDR3 protein: CASSSGQAGELFF
V gene: TRBV2; D gene: NA; clone size: NA; J gene: TRBJ1-6; CDR3 DNA: TGTGCCGGATACAGGGAGCATAATTCACCCCTCCACTTT; CDR3 protein: CAGYREHNSPLHF
V gene: TRBV7-9; D gene: TRBD1; clone size: once; J gene: TRBJ2-7; CDR3 DNA: TGTGCCAGCAGCCTAGGACAGGCGTCGTACGAGCAGTACTTC; CDR3 protein: CASSLGQASYEQYF
V gene: TRBV5-4; D gene: NA; clone size: NA; J gene: TRBJ2-3; CDR3 DNA: TGTGCCAGCAGCGTAGGCCCGGACCCTAGCACAGATACGCAGTATTTT; CDR3 protein: CASSVGPDPSTDTQYF
V gene: TRBV29-1; D gene: NA; clone size: NA; J gene: TRBJ2-1; CDR3 DNA: TGCAGCGTTGAAGCCCCCACCGGTGAGCAGTTCTTC; CDR3 protein: CSVEAPTGEQFF
V gene: TRBV7-6; D gene: TRBD2; clone size: NA; J gene: TRBJ2-7; CDR3 DNA: TGTGCCAGCAGCCCAAGTGGACTAGTGGGAACCGAGCAGTACTTC; CDR3 protein: CASSPSGLVGTEQYF
V gene: TRBV19; D gene: TRBD2; clone size: NA; J gene: TRBJ2-1; CDR3 DNA: TGTGCCAGTAGTATAGAGCAAGCGGGGGGCCAGAATGAGCAGTTCTTC; CDR3 protein: CASSIEQAGGQNEQFF
V gene: TRBV7-9; D gene: TRBD1; clone size: NA; J gene: TRBJ2-1; CDR3 DNA: TGTGCCAGCAGCTTAGTTTCCGGGACAGCCTACAATGAGCAGTTCTTC; CDR3 protein: CASSLVSGTAYNEQFF